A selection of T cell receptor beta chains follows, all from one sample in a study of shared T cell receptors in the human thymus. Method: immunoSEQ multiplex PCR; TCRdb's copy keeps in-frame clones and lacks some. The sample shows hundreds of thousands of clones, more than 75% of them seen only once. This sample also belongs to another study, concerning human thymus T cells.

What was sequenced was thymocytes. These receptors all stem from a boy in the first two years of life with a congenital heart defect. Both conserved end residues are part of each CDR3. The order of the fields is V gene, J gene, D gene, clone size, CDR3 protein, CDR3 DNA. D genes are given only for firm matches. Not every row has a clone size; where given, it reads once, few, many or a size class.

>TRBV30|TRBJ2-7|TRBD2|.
CAWSGGTRPSWGVYEQYF
TGTGCCTGGAGTGGTGGGACTAGACCTTCCTGGGGGGTCTACGAGCAGTACTTC
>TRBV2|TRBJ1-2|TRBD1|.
CASSGQGLHYGYTF
TGTGCCAGCAGTGGACAGGGCTTGCACTATGGCTACACCTTC
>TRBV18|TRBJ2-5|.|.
CASSPPAQGLQETQYF
TGTGCCAGCTCACCACCGGCCCAGGGATTACAAGAGACCCAGTACTTC
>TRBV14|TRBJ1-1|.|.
CASSQDWRGNTEAFF
TGTGCCAGCAGCCAAGATTGGAGGGGGAACACTGAAGCTTTCTTT
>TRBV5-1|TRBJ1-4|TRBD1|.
CASSWGDRGDEKLFF
TGCGCCAGCAGCTGGGGGGACAGGGGCGACGAAAAACTGTTTTTT
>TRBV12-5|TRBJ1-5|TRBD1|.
CASGPDRGDQPQHF
TGTGCTAGTGGGCCCGACAGGGGGGATCAGCCCCAGCATTTT
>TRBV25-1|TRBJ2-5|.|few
CASSEWDTGRETQYF
TGTGCCAGCAGTGAATGGGACACGGGAAGGGAGACCCAGTACTTC
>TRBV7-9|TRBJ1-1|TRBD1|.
CATRSGGAFF
TGTGCCACCAGGTCAGGGGGAGCTTTCTTT
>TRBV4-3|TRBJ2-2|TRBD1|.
CASSQGGTGLVSSTGELFF
TGCGCCAGCAGCCAAGGGGGGACAGGGTTAGTGTCGAGCACCGGGGAGCTGTTTTTT
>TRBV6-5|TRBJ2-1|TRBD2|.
CASSYGAGVVNEQFF
TGTGCCAGCAGTTACGGAGCGGGAGTTGTAAATGAGCAGTTCTTC
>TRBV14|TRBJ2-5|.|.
CASSPSAPGSRETQYF
TGTGCCAGCAGCCCCTCCGCTCCGGGGTCCAGGGAGACCCAGTACTTC
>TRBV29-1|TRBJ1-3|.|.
CSVATESSGNTIYF
TGCAGCGTTGCCACTGAGAGCTCTGGAAACACCATATATTTT
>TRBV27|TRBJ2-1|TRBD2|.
CASRLSGSSYNEQFF
TGTGCCAGCAGACTTAGCGGGAGTTCGTACAATGAGCAGTTCTTC
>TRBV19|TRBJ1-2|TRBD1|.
CASSVPGDRDVYTF
TGTGCCAGTAGCGTACCCGGAGACAGGGACGTCTACACCTTC